A single sample gave rise to the 24 T cell receptor beta chains below, sequenced in a study of T cell repertoires in cytomegalovirus infection. TCRdb fed the reads into MiXCR, producing one record per CDR3 protein. The repertoire has fewer than 350,000 distinct CDR3 sequences, over 7.5% of them found once; the top ten carry approximately 4.7%. Sequences were obtained from PBMCs. The receptors were sampled from a human donor in good health (CMV status not recorded). Some clones in this sample may be carry-over from other donors' samples.

The chain links TRBV6-2 or TRBV6-3 to TRBJ2-3; the D gene could be TRBD1 or TRBD2 (5 bases each). Germline loops: CDR1 MNHEY, CDR2 SVGEGT. The length of the CDR3 is 15 residues. Trimming left V 6 bases short and J 3 bases short, with 16 bases between. The CDR3 loop reads CASSRLGRGTDTQYF. Here the CDR3 DNA reads TGTGCCAGCAGCCGCCTGGGACGAGGTACAGATACGCAGTATTTT.

This chain connects TRBV30 to TRBJ1-3; D is unclear. The CDR3 is 17 residues long. Germline V lookup: CDR1 GTSNPN, CDR2 SVGIG (reference sequence). V lost 0 bases and J 2 bases, leaving 17 bases between the germline ends. The CDR3 region is CAWSVGVPLTAGNTIYF. The CDR3 DNA follows: TGTGCCTGGAGTGTTGGAGTTCCGCTTACGGCTGGAAACACCATATATTTT.

This clonotype was picked up a small number of times. The chain is built from TRBV4-1 and TRBJ1-2; the D is unclear. Trimming left V 0 bases short and J 8 bases short, with 16 bases between. This CDR3 region has 15 residues. Germline CDR1 MGHRA, CDR2 YSYEKL. CDR3 loop: CASSQDSSARLGYTF. The CDR3 bases are TGCGCCAGCAGCCAAGATTCATCAGCGCGTCTGGGCTACACCTTC.

This clonotype occurred many times. The chain has TRBV7-9 and TRBJ2-7, with TRBD1 identical over 11 bases. CDR3 length equals 16 residues. Per the germline V gene, CDR1 is SEHNR and CDR2 is FQNEAQ (reference sequence). The J segment lost 0 bases and the V segment lost 7 bases, leaving 8 bases of the junction unmatched. CDR3 protein: CASTPAGTGGSYEQYF. CDR3 sequence (DNA): TGTGCCAGCACCCCGGCCGGGACAGGGGGCTCCTACGAGCAGTACTTC.

This chain links TRBV12-3 or TRBV12-4 with TRBJ1-1; a possible D gene is TRBD1 (5 bases). The V end lost 5 bases, the J end lost 14 bases, and 21 bases lay between the germline ends. The CDR3 is 13 residues long. Written as DNA, the CDR3 is TGTGCCAGCAGTGGGATTCAGGTCCTTGGGGGATTCTTT. It specifies CASSGIQVLGGFF.

This clonotype was recorded many times. The chain joins TRBV7-2 to TRBJ1-1; no firm D call. Germline values: CDR1 SGHTA, CDR2 FQGNSA. Trimming pared 4 bases from V and 6 bases from J, leaving 15 bases between. There are 14 residues in the CDR3. CDR3 sequence: CASSSPWEGSEAFF. CDR3 in DNA: TGTGCCAGCAGCTCACCTTGGGAGGGCTCTGAAGCTTTCTTT. Drawing the rest from reference TRBV7-2 and TRBJ1-1, the complete variable domain is GAGVSQSPSNKVTEKGKDVELRCDPISGHTALYWYRQSLGQGLEFLIYFQGNSAPDKSGLPSDRFSAERTGGSVSTLTIQRTQQEDSAVYLCASSSPWEGSEAFFGQGTRLTVV.

The genes are TRBV27 and TRBJ2-1, with D tentatively TRBD1 (6 bases). V was clipped by 0 bases and J by 6 bases, with 9 bases between them. This CDR3 comprises 14 residues. Germline CDR1 reads MNHEY; CDR2 reads SMNVEV (reference sequence). Here the CDR3 DNA reads TGTGCCAGCAGTTTATCGGCGACAGGCAATGAGCAGTTCTTC. Protein sequence: CASSLSATGNEQFF.

This clonotype came up many times. The rearrangement joins TRBV7-2 to TRBJ2-1, with D possibly being TRBD1 (6 bases). V was trimmed by 1 base and J by 4 bases, leaving 11 bases between them. The CDR3 sequence is 15 residues long. CDR1 SGHTA and CDR2 FQGNSA come from the germline V gene. In DNA, the CDR3 is TGTGCCAGCAGCTTAGATAGGGGGATGTACAATGAGCAGTTCTTC. It yields the protein CASSLDRGMYNEQFF.

This clonotype occurred many times. This rearrangement joins TRBV7-8 to TRBJ2-7; 10 nucleotides agree with TRBD2. The junction had 6 bases not matched to a gene; V was cut back by 5 bases and J by 5 bases. The germline V gene encodes CDR1 SGHVS and CDR2 FQNEAQ. The CDR3 has 14 amino acids. CDR3 amino acids: CASSPSSGRDEQYF. As DNA, the CDR3 is TGTGCCAGCAGCCCGTCTAGCGGGAGAGACGAGCAGTACTTC.

On this clonotype itself: A much more abundant neighbour one base away suggests this may be a read error. This chain joins TRBV7-9 and TRBJ2-2; D gene uncertain. Germline CDR1 and CDR2: SEHNR and FQNEAQ (reference sequence). This CDR3 spans 15 amino acids. The CDR3 DNA follows: TGTGCCAGCAGGTTAGACTTTCGGACGGCCCGGGAGCTGTTTTTT. Protein: CASRLDFRTARELFF.

This clonotype was picked up a small number of times. The chain links TRBV12-3 or TRBV12-4 to TRBJ1-4, with a weak D call TRBD1 (6 bases). V shed 3 bases and J shed 8 bases, with 13 bases lying between them. CDR3 size: 14 residues. CDR3 loop: CASSLAGVEEKLFF. The CDR3 DNA is TGTGCCAGCAGTTTGGCAGGGGTGGAAGAAAAACTGTTTTTT.

The chain has TRBV2 and TRBJ1-1; weak D call: TRBD1 (5 bases). Trimming removed 6 bases from V and 8 bases from J, with 13 bases in between. CDR1 and CDR2 (germline): SNHLY, FYNNEI. CDR3 length equals 12 residues. The CDR3 loop reads CASRMDTREAFF. In nucleotides, the CDR3 is TGTGCCAGCAGAATGGACACCCGGGAAGCTTTCTTT.

This clonotype was counted many times. CDR3 coding DNA: TGTGCCAGCAGCTCTCAGGGTGCTAATGAAAAACTGTTTTTT. It is translated as CASSSQGANEKLFF. V and J are TRBV5-6 and TRBJ1-4; TRBD1 is a possible D gene (5 bases). Per the germline V gene, CDR1 is SGHDT and CDR2 is YYEEEE. V lost 3 bases and J 3 bases, leaving 9 bases between the germline ends. The CDR3 is 14 amino acids.

This clonotype was detected ten times or more. J is TRBJ2-2 and V is TRBV7-6, with D possibly being TRBD2 (5 bases). The V end was cut by 4 bases, the J end by 0 bases, with 21 bases between. CDR1 is SGHVS and CDR2 is FNYEAQ in the germline V gene. The CDR3 loop spans 19 amino acids. CDR3 DNA sequence: TGTGCCAGCAGCTCTAGCTACCCAGTAGCTTTTTCGAACACCGGGGAGCTGTTTTTT. Translating gives CASSSSYPVAFSNTGELFF.

This clonotype was found many times. The V gene is TRBV12-3 or TRBV12-4, the J gene TRBJ1-2; no clear D gene. The CDR3 sequence is 12 residues long. V was cut by 1 base and J by 7 bases, with 7 bases left in between. In DNA form, the CDR3 reads TGTGCCAGCAGTTTAGGTCCGGGTGGCTACACCTTC. Its protein is CASSLGPGGYTF.

This clonotype has a handful of counts. The rearrangement joins TRBV20-1 to TRBJ1-1, with 7 bases identical to TRBD1. This CDR3 is 15 amino acids long. Germline V gene data show CDR1 as DFQATT and CDR2 as SNEGSKA (reference sequence). With 3 bases clipped from V and 4 bases from J, the junction kept 11 bases outside the gene matches. The CDR3 DNA sequence: TGCAGTGCTAGGGAGACAGGGCCGATGAGCACTGAAGCTTTCTTT. The encoded protein is CSARETGPMSTEAFF.

This clonotype was counted many times. The gene calls are TRBV20-1 and TRBJ2-3, with D perhaps TRBD2 (5 bases). CDR1 DFQATT and CDR2 SNEGSKA come from the germline V gene (reference sequence). Trimming removed 0 bases at V and 9 bases at J, with 19 bases between. This CDR3 spans 15 amino acids. In DNA form, the CDR3 reads TGCAGTGCTAGAGATGACATCCCGGGATTAAAAACGCAGTATTTT. The encoded protein is CSARDDIPGLKTQYF.

This clonotype appeared many times. The genes are TRBV7-2 and TRBJ1-6; D unclear. Germline CDR1 reads SGHTA; CDR2 reads FQGNSA. Trimming removed 3 bases from V and 11 bases from J, with 11 bases in between. This CDR3 spans 13 amino acids. For the CDR3, the DNA is TGTGCCAGCAGCTTGGACGTAGGCCCACCCCTCCACTTT. The encoded protein is CASSLDVGPPLHF.

This clonotype was detected a few times. The junction departs from the called germline gene at one end, perhaps through a read error. The V call is TRBV20-1, the J call TRBJ1-6, with 7 bases identical to TRBD1. This CDR3 has 13 residues. CDR1 is DFQATT, CDR2 SNEGSKA, per germline (reference sequence). The CDR3 region is CSAGTAINSPFHF. The CDR3 DNA reads TGCAGTGCAGGGACAGCGATTAATTCACCCTTCCACTTT.

This clonotype was observed many times. The genes are TRBV7-2 and TRBJ2-7, with 7 bases matching TRBD1. The V segment lost 3 bases and the J segment 0 bases; nucleotides outside the gene matches: 5. Looked up from germline, CDR1 is SGHTA and CDR2 is FQGNSA. The CDR3 runs 15 residues. CDR3 loop: CASSFRDSLSYEQYF. The CDR3 DNA sequence: TGTGCCAGCAGCTTCAGGGACAGTCTCTCCTACGAGCAGTACTTC.

There are many counts of this clonotype. The chain employs TRBV4-2 and TRBJ2-6; unclear D gene. CDR3 length: 15 residues. Germline-derived CDR1 and CDR2 are LGHNA and YNFKEQ. Trimming cost V 4 bases and J 4 bases, with 11 bases left between them. CDR3 DNA sequence: TGTGCCAGCAGCCCCGGACCGGAAGGGGCCAACGTCCTGACTTTC. Protein product: CASSPGPEGANVLTF.

This clonotype was recorded a few times. This sequence joins TRBV4-3 and TRBJ1-2; maybe TRBD1 (6 bases). This CDR3 has 16 residues. CDR1 and CDR2 (germline): LGHNA, YSLEER. Trimming left V 3 bases short and J 0 bases short, with 14 bases between. The CDR3 region is CASSQGFAGANYGYTF. CDR3 DNA: TGCGCCAGCAGCCAGGGGTTTGCAGGGGCTAACTATGGCTACACCTTC.

The rearrangement joins TRBV12-3 or TRBV12-4 to TRBJ1-1; D ambiguous. The CDR3 spans 14 residues. Trimming took 3 bases from V and 2 from J, leaving 10 bases between them. This chain's CDR3 is CASSFYPGNTEAFF. For the CDR3, the DNA is TGTGCCAGCAGTTTTTATCCGGGAAACACTGAAGCTTTCTTT.

The chain is built from TRBV19 and TRBJ2-2; weak D call: TRBD1 (6 bases). CDR3 length: 17 amino acids. Germline assignment: CDR1 LNHDA and CDR2 SQIVND (reference sequence). With 9 bases removed from V and 6 bases from J, the gap between germline ends came to 26 bases. CDR3 DNA sequence: TGTGCCAGCAGTTCGATTTCCAGGGGAATCGCGGCCGGGGAGCTGTTTTTT. Protein product: CASSSISRGIAAGELFF.